The sequence of this TCR beta chain was determined in a study of glioma-infiltrating T cells. The CDR3 consists of 13 residues. In germline, CDR1 is SGHTA, CDR2 FQGNSA. Trimming cost V 1 base and J 5 bases, with 6 bases left between them. TCR alpha and beta CDR3 regions were amplified from RNA using iRepertoire nested multiplex PCR. From the multiplex PCR reads, TCRdb called clonotypes with MiXCR, one entry per CDR3 protein. The sample lists some 190,000 distinct CDR3 sequences; 30% to 40% were seen once. This clonotype was counted ten times or more. Its matching antigen is unknown. Points from the study as a whole: Above-expected tissue-blood divergence occurred in all gliomas, most in low-grade ones. Very few CDR3 sequences were shared between tissue and blood.

Sequencing used glioma tissue, nonneoplastic brain tissue, or PBMCs (not recorded which). This chain joins TRBV7-2 and TRBJ1-5; no clear D. The source is a human donor with low-grade glioma or glioblastoma, undergoing nonglioma brain surgery, or in good health (not recorded which). CDR3 DNA sequence: TGTGCCAGCAGCTTAGAATCGGATCAGCCCCAGCATTTT. As protein: CASSLESDQPQHF.